This TCR beta chain was sequenced in a study of immune cell composition in non-small cell lung cancer. Across the whole study: Histologic subtype was mainly adenocarcinoma or squamous cell carcinoma. General study findings and limits: Squamous carcinomas (around 80%) more often had tumour-associated clones >0.5% than adenocarcinomas (roughly 33%). Dominant in vivo tumour-associated clones were not shown to share tumour-reactive sequences. Top 10 clone scores and clonality were higher in squamous than adenocarcinoma.

This clone was recorded once. Its antigen is unknown. With 4 bases removed from V and 5 bases from J, the gap between germline ends came to 9 bases. The CDR3 has 13 residues. Looked up from germline, CDR1 is LNHDA and CDR2 is SQIVND (reference sequence). The table came from immunoSEQ multiplex PCR; TCRdb's copy has only in-frame clones and leaves some out. The table records some 5,000 clones, around three quarters of them present only once. The sequence came from a human donor with non-small cell lung cancer. What was sequenced was lung tumor tissue. The chain carries TRBV19 and TRBJ1-5; D might be TRBD1 (6 bases). The CDR3 nucleotides read TGTGCCAGTAGTAGACAGGCCGATCAGCCCCAGCATTTT. Translating it yields CASSRQADQPQHF. Variable domain in full (rest from reference TRBV19 and TRBJ1-5): DGGITQSPKYLFRKEGQNVTLSCEQNLNHDAMYWYRQDPGQGLRLIYYSQIVNDFQKGDIAEGYSVSREKKESFPLTVTSAQKNPTAFYLCASSRQADQPQHFGDGTRLSIL.